These 24 T cell receptor beta chains share one sample of origin, sequenced in a study of T cells in women clearing cervical HPV infection. Profiled with immunoSEQ multiplex PCR; TCRdb holds only in-frame clones, not every one. Here the sample table reports tens of thousands of clones. Material: blood buffy coat. All receptors come from a woman aged 18 to 75 with a cervical HPV16 infection that either progressed to CIN3+ or cleared (not recorded which).

CDR3 DNA, as far as it was read: TGTGCCAGCAGCGACAGGGTTCCTGGAAACACC. Residues: CASSDRVPGNT. The full-length CDR3 reads as CASSDRVPGNTIYF. The chain recombines TRBV28 with TRBJ1-3; 7 bases are shared with TRBD1. Coverage ceases 3 residues before the CDR3 finishes, and the germline J gene fills in the end. The CDR3 totals 14 residues. V was clipped by 6 bases and J by 2 bases; unmatched bases: 4. The germline gives CDR1 MDHEN, CDR2 SYDVKM.

Regarding this clone: Sequencing ends 3 residues short of the CDR3 end; the germline J gene provides the rest. The rearrangement uses TRBV20-1 and TRBJ1-2, with TRBD1 identical over 11 bases. The germline CDR1 and CDR2 sequences are DFQATT and SNEGSKA (reference sequence). This CDR3 contains 15 residues. The chain's CDR3 is CSARMDRGQAAGYTF. CDR3 bases read: TGCAGTGCTAGAATGGACAGGGGGCAAGCGGCGGGC.

With regard to this clone: The CDR3 extends 3 residues past the end of the read, so its final part is completed from the germline J gene. The chain carries TRBV5-1 and TRBJ1-1, with 8 bases lining up with TRBD1. CDR1 is SGHRS, CDR2 YFSETQ, per germline. With V trimmed by 0 bases and J by 1 base, 2 bases remained unmatched. This CDR3 is built from 15 residues. The CDR3 protein is CASSLAGQGNTEAFF. CDR3 DNA, as far as it was read: TGCGCCAGCAGCTTGGCCGGACAGGGGAACACTGAA. Using reference TRBV5-1 and TRBJ1-1 for the parts outside the CDR3, the full variable domain is KAGVTQTPRYLIKTRGQQVTLSCSPISGHRSVSWYQQTPGQGLQFLFEYFSETQRNKGNFPGRFSGRQFSNSRSEMNVSTLELGDSALYLCASSLAGQGNTEAFFGQGTRLTVV.

Points on this clone: The read stops 3 residues short of the end of the CDR3; the missing end is completed from the germline J gene. The chain links TRBV10-3 to TRBJ1-1; TRBD1 matches 8 bases. V was pared by 6 bases and J by 3 bases, with 6 bases of the junction left unmatched. The CDR3 covers 14 residues. Looked up from germline, CDR1 is ENHRY and CDR2 is SYGVKD. The part of the CDR3 DNA that was read is TGTGCCATCAGGACAGGGGCAGGGGACACTGAA. It yields the protein CAIRTGAGDTE. The complete CDR3 protein is CAIRTGAGDTEAFF.

For this clone: The read terminates 3 residues ahead of where the CDR3 ends, so the germline J gene completes it. The V call is TRBV7-6, the J call TRBJ2-3; 12 positions agree with TRBD1. The CDR3 has 18 residues. The V and J ends lost 1 base and 5 bases, in that order; junction bases with no gene match: 10. Germline CDR1 reads SGHVS; CDR2 reads FNYEAQ. The DNA read from the CDR3 is TGTGCCAGCAGCTTAGTACCCTCGGGACAGGGGGCAAAAGATACG. This encodes CASSLVPSGQGAKDT. The entire CDR3 sequence reads CASSLVPSGQGAKDTQYF.

Turning to this clone: A read error may account for a junction end that differs from germline. The read is 3 residues too short to cover the CDR3 end, so that end is filled in from the germline J gene. The chain recombines TRBV11-2 with TRBJ2-1; TRBD1 is a possible D gene (5 bases). Germline CDR1 SGHAT, CDR2 FQNNGV. This CDR3 has 14 residues. The sequenced CDR3 bases are TGTGCCAGCAGCCTAGACAGCTCCTACAATGAG. Its protein product is CASSLDSSYNE. The full CDR3 protein is CASSLDSSYNEQFF. The variable domain in full, completed from reference TRBV11-2 and TRBJ2-1, reads EAGVAQSPRYKIIEKRQSVAFWCNPISGHATLYWYQQILGQGPKLLIQFQNNGVVDDSQLPKDRFSAERLKGVDSTLKIQPAKLEDSAVYLCASSLDSSYNEQFFGPGTRLTVL.

By frequency, this clone registers medium-sized. The CDR3 end lies 3 residues beyond the end of the read and is filled in from the germline J gene. The V and J genes are TRBV7-7 and TRBJ2-3; no firm D call. There are 13 residues in the CDR3. V was clipped by 1 base and J by 6 bases, with 8 bases between them. The germline CDR1 and CDR2 sequences are SSHAT and FNYEAQ (reference sequence). The DNA read from the CDR3 is TGTGCCAGCAGCTTAGGACTCGGGGATACG. It codes for CASSLGLGDT. Given in full, the CDR3 is CASSLGLGDTQYF.

With regard to this clone: The CDR3 goes on 3 residues after the read ends, and that part is filled in from the germline J gene. V gene TRBV5-1 combines with J gene TRBJ2-1, with TRBD2 identical over 12 bases. Losses at the gene ends were 3 bases for V and 8 bases for J; bases not matched to a gene: 3. Looked up from germline, CDR1 is SGHRS and CDR2 is YFSETQ. This CDR3 has 14 residues. The covered CDR3 bases are TGCGCCAGCAGCTCGACTAGCGGGAGTTATGAG. Translating gives CASSSTSGSYE. The whole CDR3 reads CASSSTSGSYEQFF.

A word on this clone: An end of the junction differs from the germline gene, which may be a read error. The read comes to an end 3 residues before the CDR3 does, leaving the germline J gene to fill in the end. The same CDR3 also results from other DNA sequences found in this sample. The chain recombines TRBV14 with TRBJ1-3; 8 positions match TRBD1. The length of the CDR3 is 17 residues. Germline V CDR1 and CDR2: SGHDN, FVKESK. CDR3 protein: CASSQRTGTITGNTIYF. The CDR3 bases that were read are TGTGCCAGCAGCCAACGGACAGGGACGATCACTGGAAACACG. Supplemented by reference TRBV14 and TRBJ1-3, the full variable domain reads EAGVTQFPSHSVIEKGQTVTLRCDPISGHDNLYWYRRVMGKEIKFLLHFVKESKQDESGMPNNRFLAERTGGTYSTLKVQPAELEDSGVYFCASSQRTGTITGNTIYFGEGSWLTVV.

Notes on this clone: Read coverage stops 3 residues before the CDR3 terminus; the germline J gene supplies the remainder. The genes are TRBV7-2 and TRBJ1-2; no definite D call. The CDR3 runs to 15 residues. Germline V gene data show CDR1 as SGHTA and CDR2 as FQGNSA. The sequenced part of the CDR3 DNA is TGTGCCAGCACATCCGGACTAGCGGGAATCTACGAC. It encodes CASTSGLAGIYD. The full CDR3 is CASTSGLAGIYDYTF.

Concerning this clone: Coverage ceases 3 residues before the CDR3 finishes, and the germline J gene fills in the end. The gene calls are TRBV9 and TRBJ2-5; 7 bases fit TRBD2. V trimming: 0 bases; J trimming: 3 bases; junction bases outside the gene matches: 8. This CDR3 has 16 amino acids. Germline CDR1 and CDR2: SGDLS and YYNGEE. The CDR3 protein is CASSVGSSGRKETQYF. The CDR3 bases that were read are TGTGCCAGCAGCGTAGGGTCTAGCGGTAGGAAAGAGACC.

Concerning this clone: The CDR3 end is not reached by the read, which stops 3 residues before it; the germline J gene fills it in. The chain is built from TRBV19 and TRBJ1-2; D is unresolved. This CDR3 has 17 amino acids. Deletions cut 3 bases from V and 4 bases from J, with 21 bases between. The V gene's germline CDR1 is LNHDA and CDR2 SQIVND (reference sequence). The part of the CDR3 DNA that was read is TGTGCCAGTAGTATGGGTCGCTCTGCGGGGAGGGCCTATGGC. Amino acid sequence: CASSMGRSAGRAYG. The whole CDR3 is CASSMGRSAGRAYGYTF.

As for this clone: Read sequence stops 3 residues before the CDR3 end, and the germline J gene provides the missing end. This chain links TRBV10-3 with TRBJ2-3, with 9 bases matching TRBD2. This CDR3 contains 17 residues. With 2 bases clipped from V and 4 bases from J, the junction kept 10 bases outside the gene matches. Germline V lookup: CDR1 ENHRY, CDR2 SYGVKD. The part of the CDR3 DNA that was read is TGTGCCATCAGTGAGCTCCTAGCGGGACGGTCGGCAGATACG. Encoded protein: CAISELLAGRSADT. The CDR3 reads in full as CAISELLAGRSADTQYF.

On this clone itself: The read terminates 3 residues ahead of where the CDR3 ends, so the germline J gene completes it. The chain recombines TRBV19 with TRBJ2-4; D is unclear. Germline V gene data show CDR1 as LNHDA and CDR2 as SQIVND (reference sequence). V was trimmed by 8 bases and J by 5 bases, leaving 13 bases between them. The CDR3 spans 13 residues. CDR3 amino acids: CASGWAVQNIQYF. The part of the CDR3 DNA that was read is TGTGCCAGTGGATGGGCAGTACAAAACATT.

As for this clone: The read is 3 residues too short to cover the CDR3 end, so that end is filled in from the germline J gene. The chain recombines TRBV19 with TRBJ2-1; 8 nucleotides line up with TRBD2. CDR3 length: 16 amino acids. Germline V gene sequence: CDR1 LNHDA, CDR2 SQIVND (reference sequence). The J segment lost 6 bases and the V segment lost 0 bases, leaving 7 bases of the junction unmatched. CDR3 bases read: TGTGCCAGTAGTATAGAAAAGGCGGGAGGCACCAATGAG. Protein sequence: CASSIEKAGGTNE. The full CDR3 is CASSIEKAGGTNEQFF.

Notes on this clone: The read ends 3 residues before the CDR3 terminus; that terminus is restored from the germline J gene. This chain connects TRBV7-2 to TRBJ2-5; 11 bases agree with TRBD2. The V segment lost 0 bases and the J segment 3 bases; nucleotides outside the gene matches: 6. CDR3 length: 17 residues. Germline V gene data show CDR1 as SGHTA and CDR2 as FQGNSA. CDR3 DNA, as far as it was read: TGTGCCAGCAGCTTAGCCCAACTAGCGGGGGCCAAAGAGACC. It specifies CASSLAQLAGAKET. The entire CDR3 reads CASSLAQLAGAKETQYF.

As for this clone: The missing CDR3 end, 3 residues past where the read stops, is filled in from the germline J gene. V usage is TRBV6-1 and J usage is TRBJ2-2, with 10 nucleotides matching TRBD1. Trimming at V came to 1 base and at J to 5 bases, leaving 7 bases not matched to a gene. The CDR3 runs to 17 residues. In germline, CDR1 is MNHNS, CDR2 SASEGT. The CDR3 reads CASSEVGTGAATGELFF. CDR3 bases read: TGTGCCAGCAGTGAAGTGGGGACAGGGGCGGCGACCGGGGAG.

As for this clone: The read ends 3 residues before the CDR3 terminus; that terminus is restored from the germline J gene. The V call is TRBV11-2, the J call TRBJ1-1; D unclear. V lost 1 base and J lost 3, with 12 bases in between. The CDR3 covers 15 residues. Looked up from germline, CDR1 is SGHAT and CDR2 is FQNNGV. CDR3 DNA, as far as it was read: TGTGCCAGCAGCTTAGGAGTCGGACTAGACACTGAA. It translates to CASSLGVGLDTE. The entire CDR3 is CASSLGVGLDTEAFF.

As concerns this clone: The CDR3 end lies 3 residues beyond the end of the read and is filled in from the germline J gene. The chain combines TRBV6-1 with TRBJ1-2; D remains unclear. The CDR3 length is 16 residues. Germline CDR1 reads MNHNS; CDR2 reads SASEGT. V shed 0 bases and J shed 0 bases, with 11 bases lying between them. The CDR3 sequence: CASSEAQTTTNYGYTF. The CDR3 bases that were read are TGTGCCAGCAGTGAAGCGCAAACAACTACTAACTATGGC.

About this clone: The read stops 3 residues short of the end of the CDR3; the missing end is completed from the germline J gene. V gene TRBV12-3 or TRBV12-4 combines with J gene TRBJ1-6, with D tentatively TRBD1 (6 bases). With 6 bases removed from V and 7 bases from J, the gap between germline ends came to 10 bases. The CDR3 has 13 amino acids. The part of the CDR3 DNA that was read is TGTGCCAGCAGACCTACAGGGAATTCACCC. Translating gives CASRPTGNSP. The entire CDR3 protein is CASRPTGNSPLHF.

About this clone: With the read ending 3 residues before the CDR3 end, the germline J gene is used to fill in that end. The chain combines TRBV6-2 or TRBV6-3 with TRBJ2-3; a possible D gene is TRBD2 (6 bases). Germline loops: CDR1 MNHEY, CDR2 SVGEGT. There are 15 residues in the CDR3. Deletions cut 6 bases from V and 0 bases from J, with 13 bases between. The chain's CDR3 is CASSPGLSSTDTQYF. CDR3 DNA (partial): TGTGCCAGCAGCCCGGGACTCTCTAGCACAGATACG.

Concerning this clone: The CDR3 goes on 3 residues after the read ends, and that part is filled in from the germline J gene. The chain employs TRBV13 and TRBJ2-7; 14 nucleotides align to TRBD2. Germline V CDR1 and CDR2: PRHDT, FYEKMQ (reference sequence). This CDR3 region has 16 residues. Losses at the gene ends were 5 bases for V and 3 bases for J; bases not matched to a gene: 6. CDR3 protein: CASSLGTSGSHYEQYF. The covered CDR3 bases are TGTGCCAGCAGCCTCGGGACTAGCGGGAGCCACTACGAG.

With respect to this clone: The sequence runs out 3 residues before the end of the CDR3; the remainder is reconstructed from the germline J gene. The gene calls are TRBV19 and TRBJ2-6, with 11 bases fitting TRBD1. V shed 7 bases and J 2 bases; nucleotides not matched to a gene: 4. The germline V gene has CDR1 LNHDA and CDR2 SQIVND (reference sequence). The CDR3 loop spans 16 amino acids. The DNA read from the CDR3 is TGTGCCAGTAAGTGGACAGGGGGCGCTGGGGCCAACGTC. Its translation: CASKWTGGAGANV. The whole CDR3 is CASKWTGGAGANVLTF.

A word on this clone: The read ends 3 residues early relative to the CDR3; the germline J gene fills the gap. V and J are TRBV2 and TRBJ2-5; D remains ambiguous. Germline V gives CDR1 SNHLY, CDR2 FYNNEI. The V end lost 4 bases, the J end lost 5 bases, and 5 bases lay between the germline ends. The CDR3 has 11 amino acids. The CDR3: CASSARETQYF. Incomplete CDR3 DNA: TGTGCCAGCAGTGCGAGGGAGACC. Full variable domain (rest looked up from reference TRBV2 and TRBJ2-5): EPEVTQTPSHQVTQMGQEVILRCVPISNHLYFYWYRQILGQKVEFLVSFYNNEISEKSEIFDDQFSVERPDGSNFTLKIRSTKLEDSAMYFCASSARETQYFGPGTRLLVL.